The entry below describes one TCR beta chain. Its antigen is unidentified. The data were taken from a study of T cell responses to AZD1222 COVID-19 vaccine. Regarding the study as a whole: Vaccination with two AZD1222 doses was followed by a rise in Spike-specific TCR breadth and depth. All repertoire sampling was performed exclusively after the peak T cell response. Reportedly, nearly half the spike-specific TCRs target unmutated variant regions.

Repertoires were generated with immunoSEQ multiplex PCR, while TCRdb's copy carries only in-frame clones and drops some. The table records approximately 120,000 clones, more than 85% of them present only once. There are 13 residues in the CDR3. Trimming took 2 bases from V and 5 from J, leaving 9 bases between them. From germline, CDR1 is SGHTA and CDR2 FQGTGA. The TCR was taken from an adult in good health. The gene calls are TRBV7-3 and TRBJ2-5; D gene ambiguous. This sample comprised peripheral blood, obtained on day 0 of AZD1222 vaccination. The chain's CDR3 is CASSLRSPETQYF. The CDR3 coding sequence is TGTGCCAGCAGCTTACGATCCCCGGAGACCCAGTACTTC.